The 2 T cell receptor beta chains listed next were all sequenced from one sample in a study of T-cell reconstitution after alpha-beta-depleted transplantation in children. Unique molecular identifiers were used in preparing the TCRbeta library. TCRdb redid the calling of the PCR reads with MiXCR, one entry per CDR3 protein. The sample records 500,000 to 600,000 distinct CDR3 sequences, around 20% being singletons. Specimen: PBMCs from the stem cell graft donor, collected from the stem cell graft. The receptors come from a human donor who donated a stem cell graft to a child with acute lymphoblastic leukemia.

This clonotype was seen a few times. The chain has TRBV5-5 and TRBJ2-2; D unclear. The germline V gene encodes CDR1 SGHKS and CDR2 YYEKEE (reference sequence). Trimming took off 5 bases at V and 5 bases at J, with 13 bases between the two ends. This CDR3 has 14 amino acids. CDR3 DNA: TGTGCCAGCAGGCGGACGTCTTTTACCGGGGAGCTGTTTTTT. It codes for CASRRTSFTGELFF.

A few counts support this clonotype. The CDR3 here is CASSYSGGSSNNEQFF. The CDR3 DNA follows: TGTGCCAGCAGTTACTCCGGCGGGAGCTCGAACAATGAGCAGTTCTTC. The V and J genes are TRBV6-5 and TRBJ2-1; 7 bases map to TRBD2. There are 16 residues in the CDR3. Germline V gives CDR1 MNHEY, CDR2 SVGAGI. Trimming at V came to 0 bases and at J to 5 bases, leaving 7 bases not matched to a gene.